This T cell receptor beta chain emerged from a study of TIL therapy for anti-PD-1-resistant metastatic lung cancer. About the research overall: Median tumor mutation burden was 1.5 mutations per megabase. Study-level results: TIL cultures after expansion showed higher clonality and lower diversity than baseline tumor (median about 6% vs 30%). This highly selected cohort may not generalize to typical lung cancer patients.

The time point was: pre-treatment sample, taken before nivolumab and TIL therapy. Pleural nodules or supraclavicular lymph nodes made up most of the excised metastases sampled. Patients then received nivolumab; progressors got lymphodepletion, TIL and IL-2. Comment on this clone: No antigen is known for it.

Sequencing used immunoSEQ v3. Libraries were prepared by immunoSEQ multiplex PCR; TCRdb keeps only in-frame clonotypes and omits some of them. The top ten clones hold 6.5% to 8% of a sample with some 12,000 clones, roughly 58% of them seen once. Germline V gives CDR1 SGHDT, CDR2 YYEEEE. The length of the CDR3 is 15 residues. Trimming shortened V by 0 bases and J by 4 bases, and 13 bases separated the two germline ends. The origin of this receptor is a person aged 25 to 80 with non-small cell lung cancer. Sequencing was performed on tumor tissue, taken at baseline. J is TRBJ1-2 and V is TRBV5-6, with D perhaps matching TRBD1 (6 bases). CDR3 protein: CASSLVRQAIYGYTF. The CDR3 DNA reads TGTGCCAGCAGCTTGGTTCGACAGGCGATCTATGGCTACACCTTC.